Shown below are 25 T cell receptor beta chains from a single sample sequenced in a study of cytomegalovirus exposure and HLA in healthy donors listed by TCRdb under 2017. The library was made by the immunoSEQ multiplex PCR assay. The multiplex PCR relied on a mix of 60 forward primers for TCR Vbeta segments and 13 reverse primers for TCR Jbeta segments. TCRdb took this table from immuneACCESS and kept in-frame rearrangements with V and J called. Such tables lack part of the clones; where checked against another copy, unresolved V genes explain under half of the gap, and the rest is unexplained. The sample records 170,000 or so clones, 65% to 85% of which are singletons. Of the sample, around 6.9% falls within the top ten clones. Input material: PBMCs. The source is a male donor in good health and CMV-seropositive.

V gene TRBV7-2 combines with J gene TRBJ2-5; the match to TRBD1 covers 7 bases. Germline CDR1 is SGHTA and CDR2 is FQGNSA. The J segment lost 3 bases and the V segment lost 5 bases, leaving 6 bases of the junction unmatched. The CDR3 consists of 14 residues. DNA for the CDR3: TGTGCCAGCAGCCCGGGACAGACCAAAGAGACCCAGTACTTC. Its protein is CASSPGQTKETQYF.

This clone has only one observation. V gene TRBV7-2 combines with J gene TRBJ1-2; maybe TRBD1 (6 bases). The germline gives CDR1 SGHTA, CDR2 FQGNSA. The CDR3 length is 17 residues. V lost 5 bases and J 8 bases, leaving 27 bases between the germline ends. The CDR3 region has the DNA TGTGCCAGCAGCGTCATCGGGACGTACAGAAGGGGGAAAGGCTACACCTTC. It translates to CASSVIGTYRRGKGYTF.

This clone was seen just once. The chain has TRBV6-5 and TRBJ1-5; D is perhaps TRBD1 (6 bases). CDR1 MNHEY and CDR2 SVGAGI come from the germline V gene. Trimming took off 6 bases at V and 0 bases at J, with 12 bases between the two ends. CDR3 size: 15 residues. CDR3 region: CASSSDRTSNQPQHF. The CDR3 region has the DNA TGTGCCAGCAGCTCCGACAGGACTAGCAATCAGCCCCAGCATTTT.

The rearrangement links TRBV10-3 to TRBJ2-1; 7 positions match TRBD2. After removal of 4 bases from V and 8 bases from J, the junction contained 14 bases not matched to a gene. CDR3 length equals 16 residues. Germline V gene data show CDR1 as ENHRY and CDR2 as SYGVKD. The chain's CDR3 is CAISGGRQSDRHEQFF. CDR3 nucleotide sequence: TGTGCCATCAGTGGCGGGAGACAGAGCGACCGCCATGAGCAGTTCTTC.

J is TRBJ2-7 and V is TRBV28; 10 nucleotides agree with TRBD1. Per the germline V gene, CDR1 is MDHEN and CDR2 is SYDVKM. V lost 5 bases, J lost 7 bases, and 8 bases stayed unmatched. CDR3 length equals 14 residues. CDR3 region: CASSSGQGVREQYF. CDR3 nucleotides: TGTGCCAGCAGTAGTGGACAGGGGGTGCGGGAGCAGTACTTC.

The rearrangement joins TRBV9 to TRBJ1-3; D perhaps matches TRBD1 (5 bases). V was trimmed by 4 bases and J by 2 bases, leaving 16 bases between them. CDR3 length equals 16 residues. CDR1 is SGDLS and CDR2 is YYNGEE in the germline V gene. The CDR3 DNA reads TGTGCCAGCAGCAACAGTGGGGCTCCTCCTGGAAACACCATATATTTT. It translates to CASSNSGAPPGNTIYF. Drawing the rest from reference TRBV9 and TRBJ1-3, the complete variable domain is DSGVTQTPKHLITATGQRVTLRCSPRSGDLSVYWYQQSLDQGLQFLIQYYNGEERAKGNILERFSAQQFPDLHSELNLSSLELGDSALYFCASSNSGAPPGNTIYFGEGSWLTVV.

This sequence joins TRBV7-2 and TRBJ1-2; the D gene is possibly TRBD1 (6 bases). Germline V gives CDR1 SGHTA, CDR2 FQGNSA. V was trimmed by 3 bases and J by 4 bases, leaving 12 bases between them. The CDR3 is 14 residues long. DNA of the CDR3: TGTGCCAGCAGCTTCCTACAGGGTAGCTATGGCTACACCTTC. This sequence encodes CASSFLQGSYGYTF. The full variable domain, its missing parts supplied by reference TRBV7-2 and TRBJ1-2, is GAGVSQSPSNKVTEKGKDVELRCDPISGHTALYWYRQSLGQGLEFLIYFQGNSAPDKSGLPSDRFSAERTGGSVSTLTIQRTQQEDSAVYLCASSFLQGSYGYTFGSGTRLTVV.

V is TRBV28 and J is TRBJ1-3; D is perhaps TRBD1 (6 bases). The CDR3 has 14 residues. V lost 6 bases to trimming and J lost 4 bases, with 13 bases between them. Germline V lookup: CDR1 MDHEN, CDR2 SYDVKM. The CDR3: CASRGGTSGNTIYF. For the CDR3, the DNA is TGTGCCAGCAGGGGTGGGACATCCGGAAACACCATATATTTT.

The chain has TRBV7-3 and TRBJ1-6; D gene ambiguous. Germline loops: CDR1 SGHTA, CDR2 FQGTGA. V was trimmed by 5 bases and J by 6 bases, leaving 8 bases between them. This CDR3 has 13 amino acids. The CDR3 nucleotides are TGTGCCAGCAGCCCGTTCGGTAATTCACCCCTCCACTTT. Its translation: CASSPFGNSPLHF. Supplemented by reference TRBV7-3 and TRBJ1-6, the full variable domain reads GAGVSQTPSNKVTEKGKYVELRCDPISGHTALYWYRQSLGQGPEFLIYFQGTGAADDSGLPNDRFFAVRPEGSVSTLKIQRTERGDSAVYLCASSPFGNSPLHFGNGTRLTVT.

The chain carries TRBV30 and TRBJ1-5, with a weak D call TRBD1 (5 bases). The CDR3 totals 15 residues. Looked up from germline, CDR1 is GTSNPN and CDR2 is SVGIG (reference sequence). Trimming stripped 2 bases from V and 6 bases from J, with 17 bases between. This chain's CDR3 is CAWSLLTGFGQPQHF. The CDR3 coding sequence is TGTGCCTGGAGTCTCCTTACAGGATTCGGTCAGCCCCAGCATTTT.

The V gene is TRBV19, the J gene TRBJ2-7; 11 bases fit TRBD2. V lost 6 bases and J lost 4; bases outside the gene matches: 8. The CDR3 contains 15 residues. Germline V CDR1 and CDR2: LNHDA, SQIVND (reference sequence). The CDR3 sequence is CASSAGTSGTYEQYF. CDR3 bases: TGTGCCAGTAGCGCCGGGACTAGCGGAACATACGAGCAGTACTTC.

CDR3 DNA sequence: TGTGCCAGCAGTCCCGCGGGAGGGGGCACTGAAGCTTTCTTT. Residues: CASSPAGGGTEAFF. The chain is built from TRBV27 and TRBJ1-1; TRBD1 might be the D (6 bases). V lost 5 bases and J lost 4, with 14 bases in between. This CDR3 comprises 14 residues. Germline lookup yields CDR1 MNHEY and CDR2 SMNVEV (reference sequence).

CDR3 protein: CASSLVSSGNTIYF. The CDR3 DNA reads TGTGCCAGCAGCTTAGTTAGCTCTGGAAACACCATATATTTT. The chain carries TRBV7-2 and TRBJ1-3; D gene ambiguous. Germline V gene data show CDR1 as SGHTA and CDR2 as FQGNSA. The CDR3 extends over 14 amino acids. The ends were cut back, 1 base at V and 0 bases at J, with 4 bases in the middle.

The chain carries TRBV6-1 and TRBJ1-6; TRBD1 matches 8 bases. CDR1 MNHNS and CDR2 SASEGT come from the germline V gene. The J segment lost 7 bases and the V segment lost 3 bases, leaving 2 bases of the junction unmatched. The CDR3 sequence is 14 residues long. CDR3 region: CASSEGQANSPLHF. CDR3 coding DNA: TGTGCCAGCAGTGAGGGACAGGCCAATTCACCCCTCCACTTT.

CDR3 bases: TGTGCCATCAGCGGGGACAGGGATCATCAGCCCCAGCATTTT. It translates to CAISGDRDHQPQHF. The chain is built from TRBV10-3 and TRBJ1-5; 9 nucleotides line up with TRBD1. Trimming removed 6 bases from V and 5 bases from J; junction bases left unmatched: 5. Germline CDR1 reads ENHRY; CDR2 reads SYGVKD. There are 14 residues in the CDR3.

The V and J genes are TRBV11-2 and TRBJ2-5; TRBD2 matches at 9 bases. The J segment lost 5 bases and the V segment lost 5 bases, leaving 6 bases of the junction unmatched. There are 14 residues in the CDR3. Germline V lookup: CDR1 SGHAT, CDR2 FQNNGV. The CDR3 DNA reads TGTGCCAGCAGCCGATTAGCGGGAGTGGAGACCCAGTACTTC. It encodes CASSRLAGVETQYF.

This clone was picked up a small number of times. Other DNA sequences in the same sample also yield this CDR3. The rearrangement links TRBV5-1 to TRBJ1-1; no clear D. CDR1 SGHRS and CDR2 YFSETQ come from the germline V gene. This CDR3 contains 18 residues. The V and J ends lost 3 bases and 0 bases respectively, with 21 bases between them. CDR3 residues: CASSSRPSADPLNTEAFF. The CDR3 DNA reads as TGCGCCAGCAGCTCGAGGCCGAGCGCTGACCCACTGAACACTGAAGCTTTCTTT.

This clone was seen just once. V and J are TRBV13 and TRBJ1-4, with 7 bases aligning to TRBD1. Germline V gene sequence: CDR1 PRHDT, CDR2 FYEKMQ (reference sequence). Germline trimming cut 1 base from V and 12 bases from J; bases unmatched to any gene: 5. The CDR3 length is 13 residues. The CDR3 nucleotides are TGTGCCAGCAGCTTAGTTCGACAGGGAGAACTGTTTTTT. Its protein is CASSLVRQGELFF.

This chain links TRBV19 with TRBJ2-3; 10 nucleotides match TRBD2. The V gene end was trimmed by 3 bases and the J gene end by 2 bases; junction bases not matched to a gene: 5. The CDR3 covers 16 residues. CDR1 LNHDA and CDR2 SQIVND come from the germline V gene (reference sequence). The CDR3 region has the DNA TGTGCCAGTAGTATTGGACTAGCGGAGTACACAGATACGCAGTATTTT. It codes for CASSIGLAEYTDTQYF.

The chain couples TRBV18 to TRBJ1-2, with D maybe TRBD1 (6 bases). The germline CDR1 and CDR2 sequences are KGHSH and LQKENI. The V end lost 8 bases, the J end lost 0 bases, and 13 bases lay between the germline ends. This CDR3 is 14 amino acids long. Written as DNA, the CDR3 is TGTGCCAGCCACAGGGAATCAGCTAACTATGGCTACACCTTC. Translation gives CASHRESANYGYTF.

To note about this clone: Other DNA variants within this sample encode the same CDR3. The chain links TRBV4-3 to TRBJ2-3; TRBD2 is a possible D gene (6 bases). The CDR3 sequence is 16 residues long. V lost 3 bases and J 4 bases, leaving 17 bases between the germline ends. The germline gives CDR1 LGHNA, CDR2 YSLEER. The CDR3 sequence is CASSQDLAGRPDTQYF. Written as DNA, the CDR3 is TGCGCCAGCAGCCAGGATTTAGCAGGGAGGCCAGATACGCAGTATTTT.

This clone was observed a few times. The chain uses TRBV4-2 and TRBJ2-1; a possible D gene is TRBD2 (5 bases). The CDR3 length is 15 residues. V was shortened by 0 bases and J by 9 bases, with 15 bases between the two germline ends. Germline V lookup: CDR1 LGHNA, CDR2 YNFKEQ. CDR3 in amino acids: CASSQDLRGRGEQFF. CDR3 coding DNA: TGTGCCAGCAGCCAAGATCTGCGCGGACGGGGTGAGCAGTTCTTC.

The V call is TRBV11-2, the J call TRBJ2-3, with TRBD1 matching 9 bases. The CDR3 loop spans 15 amino acids. Trimming at V came to 5 bases and at J to 4 bases, leaving 7 bases not matched to a gene. Germline V lookup: CDR1 SGHAT, CDR2 FQNNGV. In nucleotides, the CDR3 is TGTGCCAGCAGCATCGGGACAGGGTTTGCAGATACGCAGTATTTT. It codes for CASSIGTGFADTQYF.

This chain links TRBV7-2 with TRBJ1-2; TRBD1 aligns across 11 bases. The V gene's germline CDR1 is SGHTA and CDR2 FQGNSA. The junction had 7 bases not matched to a gene; V was cut back by 2 bases and J by 5 bases. The CDR3 runs to 16 residues. CDR3 region: CASSLSGQGAGYGYTF. CDR3 nucleotides: TGTGCCAGCAGCTTATCCGGACAGGGGGCAGGTTATGGCTACACCTTC.

The CDR3 bases are TGTGCCATCAGGCCTACAGGGTTGGATTCCACTGAAGCTTTCTTT. Translating gives CAIRPTGLDSTEAFF. The chain links TRBV10-3 to TRBJ1-1; maybe TRBD1 (6 bases). CDR1 and CDR2 (germline): ENHRY, SYGVKD. The CDR3 consists of 15 residues. V shed 6 bases and J shed 4 bases, with 18 bases lying between them.